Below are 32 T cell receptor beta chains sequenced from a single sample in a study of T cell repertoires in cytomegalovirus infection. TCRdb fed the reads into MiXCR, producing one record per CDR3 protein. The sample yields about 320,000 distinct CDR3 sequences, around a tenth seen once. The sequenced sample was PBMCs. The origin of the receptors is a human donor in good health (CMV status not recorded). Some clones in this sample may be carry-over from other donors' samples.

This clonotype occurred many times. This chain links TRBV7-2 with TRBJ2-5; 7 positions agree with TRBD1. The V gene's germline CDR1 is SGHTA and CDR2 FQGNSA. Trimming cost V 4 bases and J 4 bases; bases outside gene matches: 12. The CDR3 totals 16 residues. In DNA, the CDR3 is TGTGCCAGCAGCTCCCAAGGGGGCCTACTAGGAGAGACCCAGTACTTC. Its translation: CASSSQGGLLGETQYF.

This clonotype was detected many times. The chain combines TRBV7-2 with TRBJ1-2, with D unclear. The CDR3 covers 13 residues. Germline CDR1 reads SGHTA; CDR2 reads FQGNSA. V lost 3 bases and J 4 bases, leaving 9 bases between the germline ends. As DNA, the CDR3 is TGTGCCAGCAGCTTTCAGGAAAGCTATGGCTACACCTTC. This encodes CASSFQESYGYTF.

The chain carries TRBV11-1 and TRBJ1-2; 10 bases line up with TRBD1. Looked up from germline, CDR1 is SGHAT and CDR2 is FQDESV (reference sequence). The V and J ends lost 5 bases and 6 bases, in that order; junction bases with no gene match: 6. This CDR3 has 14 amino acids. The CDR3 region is CASSRMGTGDGYTF. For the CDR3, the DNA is TGTGCCAGCAGCCGAATGGGGACAGGGGATGGCTACACCTTC.

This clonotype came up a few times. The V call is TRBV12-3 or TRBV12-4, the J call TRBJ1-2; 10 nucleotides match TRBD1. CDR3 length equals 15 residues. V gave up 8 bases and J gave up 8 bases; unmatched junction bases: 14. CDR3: CASSTGPGTGEGYTF. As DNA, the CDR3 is TGTGCCAGCTCCACCGGTCCCGGGACAGGGGAAGGCTACACCTTC.

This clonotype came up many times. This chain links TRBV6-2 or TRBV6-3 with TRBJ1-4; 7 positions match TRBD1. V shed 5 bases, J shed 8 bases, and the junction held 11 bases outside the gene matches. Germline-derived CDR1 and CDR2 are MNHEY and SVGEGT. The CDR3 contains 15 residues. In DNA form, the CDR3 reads TGTGCCAGCAGTGTCAACAGGGGAGCAGGAGAAAAACTGTTTTTT. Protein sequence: CASSVNRGAGEKLFF.

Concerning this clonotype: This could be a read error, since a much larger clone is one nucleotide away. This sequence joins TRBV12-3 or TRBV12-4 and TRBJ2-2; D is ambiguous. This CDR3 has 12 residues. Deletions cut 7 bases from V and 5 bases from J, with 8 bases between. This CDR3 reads CASTRWTGELFF. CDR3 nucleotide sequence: TGTGCCAGCACCAGATGGACCGGGGAGCTGTTTTTT.

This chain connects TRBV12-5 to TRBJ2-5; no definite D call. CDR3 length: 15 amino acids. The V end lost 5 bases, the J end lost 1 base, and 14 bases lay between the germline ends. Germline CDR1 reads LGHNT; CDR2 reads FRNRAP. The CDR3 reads CASGPGSGSQETQYF. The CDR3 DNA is TGTGCTAGTGGTCCAGGATCTGGCAGCCAAGAGACCCAGTACTTC.

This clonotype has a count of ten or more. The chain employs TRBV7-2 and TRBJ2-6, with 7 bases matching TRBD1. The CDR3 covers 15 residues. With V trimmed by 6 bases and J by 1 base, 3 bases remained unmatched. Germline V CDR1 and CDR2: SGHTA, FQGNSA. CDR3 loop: CASRAQGSGANVLTF. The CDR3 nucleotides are TGTGCCAGCAGGGCACAGGGGTCTGGGGCCAACGTCCTGACTTTC. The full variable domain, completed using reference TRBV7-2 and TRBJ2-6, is GAGVSQSPSNKVTEKGKDVELRCDPISGHTALYWYRQSLGQGLEFLIYFQGNSAPDKSGLPSDRFSAERTGGSVSTLTIQRTQQEDSAVYLCASRAQGSGANVLTFGAGSRLTVL.

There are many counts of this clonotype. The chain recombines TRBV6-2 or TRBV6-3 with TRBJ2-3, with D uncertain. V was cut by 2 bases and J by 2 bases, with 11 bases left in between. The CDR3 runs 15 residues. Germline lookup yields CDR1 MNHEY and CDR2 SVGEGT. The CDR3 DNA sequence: TGTGCCAGCAGTTACCACACTGCCTACACAGATACGCAGTATTTT. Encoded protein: CASSYHTAYTDTQYF.

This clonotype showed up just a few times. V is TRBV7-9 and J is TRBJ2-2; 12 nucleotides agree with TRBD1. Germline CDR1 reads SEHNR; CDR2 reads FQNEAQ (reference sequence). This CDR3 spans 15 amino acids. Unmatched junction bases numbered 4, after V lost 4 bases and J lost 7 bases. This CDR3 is CASSWDRGRVGELFF. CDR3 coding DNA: TGTGCCAGCAGCTGGGACAGGGGGCGGGTCGGGGAGCTGTTTTTT.

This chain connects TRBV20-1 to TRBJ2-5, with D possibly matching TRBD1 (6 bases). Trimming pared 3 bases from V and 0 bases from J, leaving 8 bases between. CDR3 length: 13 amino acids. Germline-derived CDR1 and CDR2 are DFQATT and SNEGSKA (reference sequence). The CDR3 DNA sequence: TGCAGTGCTAGCCGGGACAACCAAGAGACCCAGTACTTC. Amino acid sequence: CSASRDNQETQYF.

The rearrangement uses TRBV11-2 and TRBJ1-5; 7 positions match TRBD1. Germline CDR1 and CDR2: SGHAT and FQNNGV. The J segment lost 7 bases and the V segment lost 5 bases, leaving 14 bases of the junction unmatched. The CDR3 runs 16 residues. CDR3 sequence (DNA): TGTGCCAGCAGCCTCCTCGGGGAGGGGGCCGGGCAGCCCCAGCATTTT. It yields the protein CASSLLGEGAGQPQHF. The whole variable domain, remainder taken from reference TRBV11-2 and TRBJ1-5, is EAGVAQSPRYKIIEKRQSVAFWCNPISGHATLYWYQQILGQGPKLLIQFQNNGVVDDSQLPKDRFSAERLKGVDSTLKIQPAKLEDSAVYLCASSLLGEGAGQPQHFGDGTRLSIL.

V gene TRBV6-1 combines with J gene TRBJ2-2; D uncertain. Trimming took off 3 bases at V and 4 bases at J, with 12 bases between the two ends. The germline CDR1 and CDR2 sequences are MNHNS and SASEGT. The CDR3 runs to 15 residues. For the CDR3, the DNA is TGTGCCAGCAGTGATCTCCCCTCGGGCACCGGGGAGCTGTTTTTT. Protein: CASSDLPSGTGELFF.

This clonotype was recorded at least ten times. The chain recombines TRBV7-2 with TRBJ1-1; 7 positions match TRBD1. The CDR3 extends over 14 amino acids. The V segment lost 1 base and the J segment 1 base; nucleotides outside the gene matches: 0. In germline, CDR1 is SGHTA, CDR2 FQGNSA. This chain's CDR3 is CASSLDRGNTEAFF. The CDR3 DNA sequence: TGTGCCAGCAGCTTAGACAGGGGGAACACTGAAGCTTTCTTT. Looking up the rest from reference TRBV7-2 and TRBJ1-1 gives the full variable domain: GAGVSQSPSNKVTEKGKDVELRCDPISGHTALYWYRQSLGQGLEFLIYFQGNSAPDKSGLPSDRFSAERTGGSVSTLTIQRTQQEDSAVYLCASSLDRGNTEAFFGQGTRLTVV.

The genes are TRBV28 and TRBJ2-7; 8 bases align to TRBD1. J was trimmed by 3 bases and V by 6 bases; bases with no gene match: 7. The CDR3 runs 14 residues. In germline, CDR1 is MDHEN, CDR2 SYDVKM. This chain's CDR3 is CASREGQGHYEQYF. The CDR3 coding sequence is TGTGCCAGCAGGGAAGGACAGGGCCACTACGAGCAGTACTTC.

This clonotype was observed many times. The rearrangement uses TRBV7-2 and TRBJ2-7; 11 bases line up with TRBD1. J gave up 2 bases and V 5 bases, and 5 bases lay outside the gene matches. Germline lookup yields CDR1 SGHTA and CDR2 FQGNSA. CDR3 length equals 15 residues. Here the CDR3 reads CASSLGQGAAYEQYF. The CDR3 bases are TGTGCCAGCAGCCTCGGACAGGGGGCCGCCTACGAGCAGTACTTC.

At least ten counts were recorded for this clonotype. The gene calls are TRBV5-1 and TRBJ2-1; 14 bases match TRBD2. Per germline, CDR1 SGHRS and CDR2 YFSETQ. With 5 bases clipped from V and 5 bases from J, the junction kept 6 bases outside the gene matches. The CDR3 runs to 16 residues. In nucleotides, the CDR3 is TGCGCCAGCAGTCCGGGACTAGCGGGAGTAGACAATGAGCAGTTCTTC. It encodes CASSPGLAGVDNEQFF.

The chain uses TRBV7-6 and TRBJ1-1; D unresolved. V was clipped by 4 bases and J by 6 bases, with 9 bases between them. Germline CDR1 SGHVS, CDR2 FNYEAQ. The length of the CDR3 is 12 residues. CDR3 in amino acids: CASSSVGAEAFF. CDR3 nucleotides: TGTGCCAGCAGCTCAGTGGGCGCTGAAGCTTTCTTT. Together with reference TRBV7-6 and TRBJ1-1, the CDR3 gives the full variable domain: GAGVSQSPRYKVTKRGQDVALRCDPISGHVSLYWYRQALGQGPEFLTYFNYEAQQDKSGLPNDRFSAERPEGSISTLTIQRTEQRDSAMYRCASSSVGAEAFFGQGTRLTVV.

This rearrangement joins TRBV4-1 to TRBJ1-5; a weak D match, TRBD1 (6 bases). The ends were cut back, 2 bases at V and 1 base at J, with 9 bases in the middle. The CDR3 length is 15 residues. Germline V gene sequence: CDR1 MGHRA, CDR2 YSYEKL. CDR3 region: CASSQSGGSNQPQHF. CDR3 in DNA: TGCGCCAGCAGCCAAAGCGGGGGCAGCAATCAGCCCCAGCATTTT.

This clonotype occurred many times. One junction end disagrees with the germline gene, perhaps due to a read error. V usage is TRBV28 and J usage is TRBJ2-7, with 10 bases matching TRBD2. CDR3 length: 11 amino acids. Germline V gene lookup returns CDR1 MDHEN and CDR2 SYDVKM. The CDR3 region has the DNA TGTGCCAGCAGTTCCTATAGCGGGAGGCACTTC. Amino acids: CASSSYSGRHF.

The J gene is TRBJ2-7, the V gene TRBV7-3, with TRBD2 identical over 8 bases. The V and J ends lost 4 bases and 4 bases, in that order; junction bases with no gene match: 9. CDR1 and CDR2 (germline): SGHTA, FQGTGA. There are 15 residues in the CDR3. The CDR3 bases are TGTGCCAGCAGCTCAAGCGGGAGCATGATGTACGAGCAGTACTTC. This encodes CASSSSGSMMYEQYF.

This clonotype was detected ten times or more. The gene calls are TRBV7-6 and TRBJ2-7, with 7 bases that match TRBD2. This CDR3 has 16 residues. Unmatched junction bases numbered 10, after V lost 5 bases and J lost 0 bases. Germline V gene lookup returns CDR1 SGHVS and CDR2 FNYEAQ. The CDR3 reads CASSPGVLAASYEQYF. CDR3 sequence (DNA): TGTGCCAGCAGCCCTGGAGTGCTAGCGGCCTCCTACGAGCAGTACTTC.

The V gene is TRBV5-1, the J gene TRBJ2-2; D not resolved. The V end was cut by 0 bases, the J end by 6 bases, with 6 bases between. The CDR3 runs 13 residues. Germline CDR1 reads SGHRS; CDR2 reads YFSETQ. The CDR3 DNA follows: TGCGCCAGCAGCTTGGAGGCAGCCGGGGAGCTGTTTTTT. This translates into CASSLEAAGELFF.

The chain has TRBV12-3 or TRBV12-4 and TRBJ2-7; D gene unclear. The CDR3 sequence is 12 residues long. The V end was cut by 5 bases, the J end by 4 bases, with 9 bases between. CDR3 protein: CASSPHSYEQYF. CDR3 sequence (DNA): TGTGCCAGCAGTCCACATAGTTACGAGCAGTACTTC.

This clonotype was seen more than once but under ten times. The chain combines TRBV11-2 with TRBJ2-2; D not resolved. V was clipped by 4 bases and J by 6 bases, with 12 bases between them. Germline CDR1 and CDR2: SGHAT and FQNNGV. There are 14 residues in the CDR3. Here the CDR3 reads CASSSLASAGELFF. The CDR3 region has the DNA TGTGCCAGCAGCTCCTTGGCCTCGGCCGGGGAGCTGTTTTTT.

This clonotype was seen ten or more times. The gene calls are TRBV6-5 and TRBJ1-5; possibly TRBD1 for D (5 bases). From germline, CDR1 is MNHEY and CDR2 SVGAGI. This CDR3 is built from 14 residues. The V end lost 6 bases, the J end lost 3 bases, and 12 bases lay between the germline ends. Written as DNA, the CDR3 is TGTGCCAGCAGGGAAACAGGATCCAATCAGCCCCAGCATTTT. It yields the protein CASRETGSNQPQHF.

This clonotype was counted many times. The CDR3 nucleotides are TGTGCCAGCAGCTTAGCGGGCCTTAGCAATCAGCCCCAGCATTTT. Its translation is CASSLAGLSNQPQHF. V and J are TRBV7-2 and TRBJ1-5, with unresolved D. The CDR3 extends over 15 amino acids. The V gene lost 0 bases and the J gene lost 0 bases, with 6 bases spanning the gap. Germline CDR1 and CDR2: SGHTA and FQGNSA.

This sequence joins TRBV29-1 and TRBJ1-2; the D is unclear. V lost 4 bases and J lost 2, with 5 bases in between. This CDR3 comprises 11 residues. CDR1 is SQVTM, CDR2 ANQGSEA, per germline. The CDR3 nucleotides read TGCAGCGTTGCCGGGAACTATGGCTACACCTTC. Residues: CSVAGNYGYTF.

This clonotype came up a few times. The CDR3 DNA reads TGTGCCAGCAGCCATAGACAGGGTTTCTACGAGCAGTACTTC. It yields the protein CASSHRQGFYEQYF. V usage is TRBV7-8 and J usage is TRBJ2-7; TRBD1 agrees at 7 bases. Germline CDR1 reads SGHVS; CDR2 reads FQNEAQ. J gave up 3 bases and V 5 bases, and 7 bases lay outside the gene matches. The CDR3 totals 14 residues.

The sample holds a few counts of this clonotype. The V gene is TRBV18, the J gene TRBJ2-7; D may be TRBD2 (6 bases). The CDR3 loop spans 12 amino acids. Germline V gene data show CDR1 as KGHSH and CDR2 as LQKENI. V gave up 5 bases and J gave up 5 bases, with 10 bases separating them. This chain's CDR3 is CASSELADEQYF. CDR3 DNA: TGTGCCAGCTCAGAACTAGCCGACGAGCAGTACTTC.

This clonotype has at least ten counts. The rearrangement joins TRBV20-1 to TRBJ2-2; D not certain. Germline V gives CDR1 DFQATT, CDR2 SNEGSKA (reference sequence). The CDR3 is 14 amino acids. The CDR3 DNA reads TGCTCAGTGCCAATCCAGGTTAACACCGGGGAGCTGTTTTTT. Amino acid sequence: CSVPIQVNTGELFF.

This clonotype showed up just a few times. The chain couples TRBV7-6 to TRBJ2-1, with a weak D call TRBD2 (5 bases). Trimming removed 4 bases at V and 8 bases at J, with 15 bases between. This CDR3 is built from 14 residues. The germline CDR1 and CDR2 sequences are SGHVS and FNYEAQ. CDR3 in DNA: TGTGCCAGCAGCTCCAACCCGGACTGGGATGAGCAGTTCTTC. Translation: CASSSNPDWDEQFF.